These 32 T cell receptor beta chains came from one sample sequenced in a study of T-cell reconstitution after alpha-beta-depleted transplantation in children. Using unique molecular identifiers, the investigators prepared the TCRbeta library. TCRdb reanalysed the PCR reads using MiXCR and keeps one entry per CDR3 protein. The data show about 610,000 distinct CDR3 sequences, 8% to 11% seen once. The sample here was PBMCs from the stem cell graft donor, taken from the stem cell graft. All receptors come from a human donor who donated a stem cell graft to a child with acute myeloid leukemia.

The rearrangement joins TRBV7-8 to TRBJ2-7; TRBD2 matches 8 bases. This CDR3 has 15 residues. Germline values: CDR1 SGHVS, CDR2 FQNEAQ. The V segment lost 8 bases and the J segment 1 base; nucleotides outside the gene matches: 10. The CDR3 protein is CASGTGAGGSYEQYF. In DNA form, the CDR3 reads TGTGCCAGCGGCACGGGGGCGGGAGGTTCCTACGAGCAGTACTTC.

This CDR3 reads CASSQDRSDPYEQYF. For the CDR3, the DNA is TGCGCCAGCAGCCAAGATAGGAGCGATCCCTACGAGCAGTACTTC. The chain joins TRBV4-3 to TRBJ2-7; no clear D gene. Germline lookup yields CDR1 LGHNA and CDR2 YSLEER. Trimming took off 0 bases at V and 2 bases at J, with 11 bases between the two ends. There are 15 residues in the CDR3.

CDR3 sequence reads: CASSLQISGLAGHEQFF. The CDR3 region has the DNA TGTGCCAGCAGCTTACAGATTTCGGGACTAGCGGGACATGAGCAGTTCTTC. This sequence joins TRBV7-3 and TRBJ2-1; 13 bases map to TRBD2. CDR3 size: 17 residues. Germline CDR1 is SGHTA and CDR2 is FQGTGA. The junction had 9 bases not matched to a gene; V was cut back by 2 bases and J by 8 bases.

This clonotype appeared a single time. A much larger clone lies one base from this, so it may be a read error. The chain couples TRBV27 to TRBJ2-7; 9 nucleotides line up with TRBD2. Germline CDR1 MNHEY, CDR2 SMNVEV (reference sequence). The CDR3 runs 19 residues. CDR3 residues: CASSEDRPGAGTSINEQHF. In DNA, the CDR3 is TGTGCCAGCAGTGAAGACAGGCCCGGTGCCGGGACTAGCATCAACGAGCAGCACTTC.

The chain is built from TRBV20-1 and TRBJ2-1; 13 bases agree with TRBD2. Per germline, CDR1 DFQATT and CDR2 SNEGSKA (reference sequence). This CDR3 is built from 16 residues. V trimming: 6 bases; J trimming: 10 bases; junction bases outside the gene matches: 15. The CDR3 bases are TGCAGTGCCGAAGCTTTGGAACTAGCGGGAGGGCAGGAGCAGTTCTTC. Translation: CSAEALELAGGQEQFF.

This chain uses TRBV5-1 with TRBJ1-2; D unclear. This CDR3 is 13 amino acids long. Germline CDR1 and CDR2: SGHRS and YFSETQ. V lost 0 bases and J lost 8, with 11 bases in between. CDR3 protein: CASSLAAGEGYTF. The DNA for the CDR3 is TGCGCCAGCAGCTTGGCCGCCGGGGAAGGCTACACCTTC.

This clonotype was seen a few times. The chain joins TRBV5-1 to TRBJ2-7, with 9 bases fitting TRBD2. V lost 0 bases, J lost 3 bases, and 10 bases stayed unmatched. The germline V gene has CDR1 SGHRS and CDR2 YFSETQ. The CDR3 contains 17 residues. The CDR3 is CASSLGFSGRTIYEQYF. The CDR3 DNA sequence: TGCGCCAGCAGCTTGGGATTTAGCGGGAGAACTATCTACGAGCAGTACTTC.

This clonotype came up many times. The chain joins TRBV20-1 to TRBJ2-1; the match to TRBD2 covers 9 bases. This CDR3 contains 16 residues. With V trimmed by 6 bases and J by 2 bases, 11 bases remained unmatched. Germline CDR1 is DFQATT and CDR2 is SNEGSKA (reference sequence). CDR3 loop: CSATRRSGRTYNEQFF. CDR3 in DNA: TGCAGTGCAACCCGTCGGAGCGGGAGGACCTACAATGAGCAGTTCTTC.

This clonotype was detected ten times or more. The V gene is TRBV15, the J gene TRBJ2-7; TRBD1 matches at 7 bases. Germline values: CDR1 LNHNV, CDR2 YYDKDF (reference sequence). J was trimmed by 5 bases and V by 4 bases; bases with no gene match: 5. CDR3 length equals 13 residues. CDR3 sequence reads: CATSTRQGHEQYF. CDR3 sequence (DNA): TGTGCCACCAGCACCAGACAGGGCCACGAGCAGTACTTC. Filled out from reference TRBV15 and TRBJ2-7, the complete variable domain reads DAMVIQNPRYQVTQFGKPVTLSCSQTLNHNVMYWYQQKSSQAPKLLFHYYDKDFNNEADTPDNFQSRRPNTSFCFLDIRSPGLGDTAMYLCATSTRQGHEQYFGPGTRLTVT.

The chain employs TRBV5-1 and TRBJ1-1, with a possible D match to TRBD1 (5 bases). The germline V gene has CDR1 SGHRS and CDR2 YFSETQ. V was cut by 6 bases and J by 4 bases, with 28 bases left in between. The CDR3 runs 18 residues. The CDR3 region has the DNA TGCGCCAGCACCTATGATACGGGACGGGACCCGTTTGCCACTGAAGCTTTCTTT. Protein: CASTYDTGRDPFATEAFF.

This clonotype was observed a handful of times. DNA for the CDR3: TGCGCCAGCAGCCAAGATAGGGGAGGGGCAGATACGCAGTATTTT. Translating it yields CASSQDRGGADTQYF. The rearrangement links TRBV4-3 to TRBJ2-3; 7 bases align to TRBD2. Germline CDR1 LGHNA, CDR2 YSLEER. The CDR3 contains 15 residues. The J segment lost 4 bases and the V segment lost 0 bases, leaving 4 bases of the junction unmatched.

There are a few counts of this clonotype. This sequence joins TRBV20-1 and TRBJ2-1; 9 bases are a match to TRBD2. Unmatched junction bases numbered 16, after V lost 7 bases and J lost 9 bases. CDR1 and CDR2 from the germline V gene are DFQATT and SNEGSKA (reference sequence). This CDR3 contains 15 residues. CDR3 coding DNA: TGCAGTGGGAAGCCTGCGACTAGCGGCTTAGTTGAGCAGTTCTTC. The encoded protein is CSGKPATSGLVEQFF.

The V gene is TRBV3-1, the J gene TRBJ2-7; TRBD2 aligns across 12 bases. Germline lookup yields CDR1 LGHDT and CDR2 YNNKEL (reference sequence). The V and J ends lost 4 bases and 13 bases, in that order; junction bases with no gene match: 8. The CDR3 spans 13 residues. In nucleotides, the CDR3 is TGTGCCAGCAGCCCTCTAGCGGGAGGGCCACGTTACTTC. It specifies CASSPLAGGPRYF.

This clonotype was detected a few times. For the CDR3, the DNA is TGTGCCAGCAGGGGGCTTGTACGGGACCAGAGCCTGTTTTTT. It yields the protein CASRGLVRDQSLFF. V gene TRBV6-5 combines with J gene TRBJ2-2; D is possibly TRBD1 or TRBD2 (5 bases each). V lost 6 bases, J lost 14 bases, and 22 bases lay in between. Germline V gene lookup returns CDR1 MNHEY and CDR2 SVGAGI. The CDR3 sequence is 14 residues long.

The sample holds many counts of this clonotype. The V gene is TRBV6-6, the J gene TRBJ2-7; D may be TRBD1 (5 bases). V was shortened by 6 bases and J by 3 bases, with 9 bases between the two germline ends. CDR3 length: 12 residues. The germline V gene encodes CDR1 MNHNY and CDR2 SVGAGI (reference sequence). CDR3 sequence (DNA): TGTGCCAGCAGGAAGGGGATCTACGAGCAGTACTTC. Protein: CASRKGIYEQYF.

This clonotype was counted only a few times. The chain is built from TRBV10-3 and TRBJ2-2, with D possibly being TRBD2 (5 bases). The CDR3 loop spans 14 amino acids. Germline CDR1 reads ENHRY; CDR2 reads SYGVKD. Trimming left V 4 bases short and J 3 bases short, with 9 bases between. CDR3 DNA sequence: TGTGCCATCAGTGGGAAGAGGGACACCGGGGAGCTGTTTTTT. It specifies CAISGKRDTGELFF.

This clonotype was counted between two and nine times. The V gene is TRBV5-1, the J gene TRBJ1-1; D is uncertain. V lost 4 bases to trimming and J lost 6 bases, with 10 bases between them. The germline V gene has CDR1 SGHRS and CDR2 YFSETQ. This CDR3 comprises 12 residues. The CDR3: CASSPEGAEAFF. The CDR3 nucleotides read TGCGCCAGCAGCCCTGAAGGCGCTGAAGCTTTCTTT.

This clonotype was counted many times. This chain connects TRBV9 to TRBJ1-3; D ambiguous. The CDR3 runs 16 residues. Trimming shortened V by 3 bases and J by 0 bases, and 13 bases separated the two germline ends. The germline V gene has CDR1 SGDLS and CDR2 YYNGEE. In DNA form, the CDR3 reads TGTGCCAGCAGCGGGCAGACTGAAACCTCTGGAAACACCATATATTTT. The encoded protein is CASSGQTETSGNTIYF.

This clonotype was seen ten or more times. The gene calls are TRBV20-1 and TRBJ2-7; D is possibly TRBD2 (9 bases). Trimming removed 7 bases at V and 1 base at J, with 20 bases between. The CDR3 has 15 residues. Germline assignment: CDR1 DFQATT and CDR2 SNEGSKA (reference sequence). The CDR3, as DNA: TGCAGTGTTCAGGGGGCTAGCGGGATTTCCTACGAGCAGTACTTC. This sequence encodes CSVQGASGISYEQYF.

This clonotype occurred a few times. The chain has TRBV20-1 and TRBJ1-1, with no clear D. Looked up from germline, CDR1 is DFQATT and CDR2 is SNEGSKA (reference sequence). This CDR3 has 11 residues. Trimming cost V 3 bases and J 11 bases, with 13 bases left between them. The CDR3 here is CSARPQLDAFF. The CDR3 bases are TGCAGTGCTAGGCCCCAGTTGGATGCTTTCTTT.

This clonotype occurred a few times. J is TRBJ2-3 and V is TRBV20-1; TRBD2 agrees at 14 bases. The CDR3 length is 18 residues. V trimming: 2 bases; J trimming: 1 base; junction bases outside the gene matches: 8. The germline V gene encodes CDR1 DFQATT and CDR2 SNEGSKA (reference sequence). DNA for the CDR3: TGCAGTGCTAGAACCGGGACTAGCGGGAGAGGCGGCACAGATACGCAGTATTTT. Translated: CSARTGTSGRGGTDTQYF.

Ten or more counts support this clonotype. The chain links TRBV7-8 to TRBJ2-1; 7 bases line up with TRBD1. The V gene's germline CDR1 is SGHVS and CDR2 FQNEAQ. V lost 5 bases to trimming and J lost 4 bases; unmatched junction nucleotides: 11. The CDR3 consists of 16 residues. The CDR3: CASSVTAGTEYNEQFF. The CDR3 bases are TGTGCCAGCAGCGTAACAGCCGGGACAGAATACAATGAGCAGTTCTTC.

This chain connects TRBV12-3 or TRBV12-4 to TRBJ2-7; D unresolved. This CDR3 region has 14 residues. The ends were cut back, 7 bases at V and 2 bases at J, with 15 bases in the middle. Here the CDR3 reads CASNPRRRAYEQYF. The CDR3 nucleotides are TGTGCCAGCAACCCCAGGAGACGCGCCTACGAGCAGTACTTC.

The table lists this clonotype with many counts. J is TRBJ2-2 and V is TRBV3-1, with D possibly matching TRBD1 (6 bases). The CDR3 is 18 residues long. Trimming pared 7 bases from V and 2 bases from J, leaving 23 bases between. The germline gives CDR1 LGHDT, CDR2 YNNKEL (reference sequence). The CDR3 protein is CASTPDSLRPPNTGELFF. CDR3 nucleotide sequence: TGTGCCAGCACCCCGGACAGTCTCCGTCCCCCCAACACCGGGGAGCTGTTTTTT.

There are a few counts of this clonotype. The chain combines TRBV6-2 or TRBV6-3 with TRBJ2-1; possibly TRBD1 for D (5 bases). The CDR3 is 14 residues long. CDR1 and CDR2 (germline): MNHEY, SVGEGT. V dropped 6 bases and J dropped 7 bases, with 16 bases sitting between them. As DNA, the CDR3 is TGTGCCAGCAGGACCCAGGGTACCGTGAATGAGCAGTTCTTC. It codes for CASRTQGTVNEQFF.

The rearrangement uses TRBV18 and TRBJ2-1; 10 bases match TRBD2. The V and J ends lost 2 bases and 1 base, in that order; junction bases with no gene match: 5. Germline loops: CDR1 KGHSH, CDR2 LQKENI. This CDR3 has 17 amino acids. The CDR3: CASSPSPAGGSYNEQFF. In DNA form, the CDR3 reads TGTGCCAGCTCACCATCCCCAGCGGGGGGGTCCTACAATGAGCAGTTCTTC.

The chain uses TRBV7-9 and TRBJ1-2; the D is unclear. The CDR3 covers 12 residues. V lost 3 bases and J lost 8, with 10 bases in between. CDR1 is SEHNR, CDR2 FQNEAQ, per germline (reference sequence). The CDR3 sequence: CASSFDSLGYTF. The CDR3 DNA sequence: TGTGCCAGCAGCTTTGATAGCCTAGGCTACACCTTC. The full variable domain, with the rest looked up from reference TRBV7-9 and TRBJ1-2, is DTGVSQNPRHKITKRGQNVTFRCDPISEHNRLYWYRQTLGQGPEFLTYFQNEAQLEKSRLLSDRFSAERPKGSFSTLEIQRTEQGDSAMYLCASSFDSLGYTFGSGTRLTVV.

This clonotype came up many times. The V gene is TRBV29-1, the J gene TRBJ2-1; D unresolved. The CDR3 length is 14 residues. Trimming removed 4 bases at V and 2 bases at J, with 12 bases between. Germline-derived CDR1 and CDR2 are SQVTM and ANQGSEA. The CDR3 is CSVGQHLAYNEQFF. CDR3 DNA: TGCAGCGTTGGGCAGCACCTAGCCTACAATGAGCAGTTCTTC.

The sample holds a few counts of this clonotype. The CDR3 region is CASSQGTPGLAADTQYF. DNA for the CDR3: TGTGCCAGCAGCCAAGGAACCCCGGGACTAGCGGCAGATACGCAGTATTTT. The gene calls are TRBV3-1 and TRBJ2-3; TRBD2 agrees at 11 bases. Per the germline V gene, CDR1 is LGHDT and CDR2 is YNNKEL (reference sequence). The V and J ends lost 1 base and 4 bases, in that order; junction bases with no gene match: 7. The CDR3 covers 17 residues.

This clonotype was recorded at least ten times. The chain recombines TRBV18 with TRBJ2-1; either TRBD1 or TRBD2 may supply D (5 bases each). CDR1 and CDR2 (germline): KGHSH, LQKENI. V was trimmed by 0 bases and J by 4 bases, leaving 16 bases between them. The CDR3 spans 17 residues. The CDR3 is CASSPPIGNRKYNEQFF. The CDR3 DNA follows: TGTGCCAGCTCACCACCGATCGGGAACAGGAAATACAATGAGCAGTTCTTC.

This clonotype was recorded at least ten times. The J gene is TRBJ2-7, the V gene TRBV7-3; D remains unclear. Trimming took off 3 bases at V and 6 bases at J, with 12 bases between the two ends. The CDR3 covers 13 residues. Germline assignment: CDR1 SGHTA and CDR2 FQGTGA. The CDR3 region has the DNA TGTGCCAGCAGCTTGTCTGGAGCGAGCGAGCAGTACTTC. It specifies CASSLSGASEQYF.

This clonotype was counted ten times or more. The chain links TRBV5-1 to TRBJ2-2; TRBD2 matches 9 bases. From germline, CDR1 is SGHRS and CDR2 YFSETQ. The junction had 10 bases not matched to a gene; V was cut back by 4 bases and J by 6 bases. This CDR3 spans 16 amino acids. Here the CDR3 reads CASSATGTSRSGELFF. CDR3 coding DNA: TGCGCCAGCAGCGCAACCGGGACTAGCAGGTCCGGGGAGCTGTTTTTT.